Listed below are T cell receptor beta chains from one sample, sequenced in a study of blood T cell repertoires in COVID-19. Method: immunoSEQ multiplex PCR; TCRdb's copy keeps in-frame clones and lacks some. The table includes about 120,000 clones, 79% detected once. Sequencing was carried out using peripheral blood. Receptors were obtained from a woman aged 80 or older with acute or convalescent COVID-19. Both conserved end residues are part of each CDR3.

j_gene | v_gene | CDR3aa
TRBJ1-2 | TRBV18 | CASSPRGSSNYGYTF
TRBJ1-5 | TRBV6-5 | CASSPGSYRGQPQHF
TRBJ1-1 | TRBV5-4 | CASSPGQGNTEAFF
TRBJ1-6 | TRBV6-5 | CASSPRQGHSPLHF
TRBJ1-1 | TRBV6-5 | CASRKFREGTEAFF
TRBJ2-2 | TRBV27 | CASRGWSGQGETGELFF
TRBJ2-1 | TRBV3-1/TRBV3-2 | CASSQAGTSRDNEQFF
TRBJ2-3 | TRBV3-1/TRBV3-2 | CASSSLAGGADTQYF
TRBJ1-6 | TRBV30 | CAWRRGGNERDSPLHF
TRBJ2-2 | TRBV5-1 | CASMRGQFNTGELFF
TRBJ2-1 | TRBV11-3 | CASSSDSGSYNEQFF
TRBJ2-2 | TRBV9 | CASSVGPGGLNTGELFF
TRBJ2-1 | TRBV5-8 | CASSPGLADYNEQFF
TRBJ1-2 | TRBV30 | CACHGGASYGYTF
TRBJ1-1 | TRBV5-5 | CASSSTENTEAFF
TRBJ1-1 | TRBV13 | CASSFYATVGSEAFF
TRBJ1-6 | TRBV6-1 | CASRDGAYNSPLHF
TRBJ2-2 | TRBV7-2 | CASTLSWRGAVNTGELFF
TRBJ2-2 | TRBV19 | CASSIQPGTGELFF
TRBJ1-4 | TRBV29-1 | CSAFGQGAKEKLFF
TRBJ1-2 | TRBV6-1 | CASSAIGQGRGYGYTF
TRBJ1-4 | TRBV4-3 | CASSPSLGEKLFF
TRBJ1-3 | TRBV7-2 | CASSLDRVEGNTIYF
TRBJ2-1 | TRBV28 | CASSSGTSGNSYNEQFF
TRBJ1-2 | TRBV28 | CASSLRQANYGYTF
TRBJ2-3 | TRBV5-1 | CASSGIPTDTQYF
TRBJ2-7 | TRBV2 | CASTLLAGGSYEQYF
TRBJ2-5 | TRBV25-1 | CASSESGEVETQYF
TRBJ1-6 | TRBV2 | CASRKGGERSPLHF
TRBJ1-3 | TRBV6-5 | CASSQWGTEMNTIYF
TRBJ2-7 | TRBV5-1 | CASSLEIGAFYEQYF
TRBJ2-1 | TRBV18 | CASSPIRDNEQFF
TRBJ1-2 | TRBV2 | CASSEALPLGYGYTF
TRBJ2-1 | TRBV11-1 | CASSKDGQFDEQFF
TRBJ2-5 | TRBV7-2 | CASSPVRLAGGDGETQYF
TRBJ1-2 | TRBV23-1 | CASSPSLTLVYGYTF
TRBJ2-4 | TRBV2 | CASKEIEAKNIQYF
TRBJ2-6 | TRBV9 | CASSVQVLANVLTF
TRBJ1-4 | TRBV5-1 | CASTLNMGQHEKLFF
TRBJ2-3 | TRBV7-2 | CASSLGEVSITDTQYF
TRBJ2-7 | TRBV7-9 | CASSLSGASSYEQYF
TRBJ2-3 | TRBV30 | CAWKWAGGDTQYF
TRBJ1-6 | TRBV19 | CASNSPWDRGNSPLHF
TRBJ1-5 | TRBV15 | CATSRERGQPQHF
TRBJ1-2 | TRBV19 | CASSRRTGQGYGYTF
TRBJ2-7 | TRBV6-2/TRBV6-3 | CASSRSGEPYEQYF
TRBJ1-3 | TRBV10-3 | CAIIGSGNTIYF
TRBJ2-1 | TRBV19 | CASSMISAYYNEQFF
TRBJ2-1 | TRBV5-4 | CASSLGPSGSNEQFF
TRBJ1-2 | TRBV7-3 | CASSLTQGSYGYTF
TRBJ1-3 | TRBV6-5 | CATGGNGNTIYF
TRBJ2-1 | TRBV7-2 | CASSFTQGTQFF
TRBJ1-5 | TRBV2 | CASSGTDRAQPQHF
TRBJ2-2 | TRBV7-9 | CASSSPSGDTGELFF
TRBJ2-7 | TRBV5-8 | CASIVTPSSYEQYF
TRBJ2-5 | TRBV7-2 | CASSSVSGSSETQYF